Given below is one T cell receptor beta chain in context. Germline V gene lookup returns CDR1 SGHAT and CDR2 FQNNGV. J lost 1 base, V lost 5 bases, and 4 bases had no gene match. This CDR3 is 14 amino acids long. The sample originates from a study of T cell responses to AZD1222 COVID-19 vaccine. Some clones are missing from TCRdb's copy, which holds only in-frame ones; the method was immunoSEQ multiplex PCR. The sample yields roughly 140,000 clones, 94% seen once. This receptor was taken from an adult in good health. The chain has TRBV11-2 and TRBJ1-1; 7 positions agree with TRBD1. The starting material was peripheral blood, obtained on day 0 of AZD1222 vaccination. For the CDR3, the DNA is TGTGCCAGCAGCCGGGACAGCGGGAACACTGAAGCTTTCTTT. Translation: CASSRDSGNTEAFF.